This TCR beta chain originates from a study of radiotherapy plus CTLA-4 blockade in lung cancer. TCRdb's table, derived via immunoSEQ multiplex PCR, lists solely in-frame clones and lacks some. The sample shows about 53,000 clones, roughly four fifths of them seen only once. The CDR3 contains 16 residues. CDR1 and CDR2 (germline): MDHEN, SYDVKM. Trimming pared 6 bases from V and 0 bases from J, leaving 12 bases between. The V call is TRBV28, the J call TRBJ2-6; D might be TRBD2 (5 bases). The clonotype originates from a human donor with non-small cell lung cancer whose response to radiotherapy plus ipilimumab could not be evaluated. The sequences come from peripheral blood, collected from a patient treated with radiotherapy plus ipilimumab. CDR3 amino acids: CASSGLGDSGANVLTF. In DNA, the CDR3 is TGTGCCAGCAGCGGGCTCGGGGACTCTGGGGCCAACGTCCTGACTTTC.